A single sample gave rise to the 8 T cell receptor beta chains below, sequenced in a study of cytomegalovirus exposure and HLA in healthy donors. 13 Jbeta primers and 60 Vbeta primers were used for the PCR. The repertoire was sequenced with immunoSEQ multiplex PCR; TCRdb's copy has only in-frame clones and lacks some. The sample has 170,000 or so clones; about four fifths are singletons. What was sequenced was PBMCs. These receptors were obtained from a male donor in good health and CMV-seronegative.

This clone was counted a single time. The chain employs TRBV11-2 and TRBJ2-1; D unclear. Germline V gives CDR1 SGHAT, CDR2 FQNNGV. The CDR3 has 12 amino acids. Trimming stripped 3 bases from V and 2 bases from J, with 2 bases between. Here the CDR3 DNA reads TGTGCCAGCAGCTTTACCTACAATGAGCAGTTCTTC. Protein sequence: CASSFTYNEQFF.

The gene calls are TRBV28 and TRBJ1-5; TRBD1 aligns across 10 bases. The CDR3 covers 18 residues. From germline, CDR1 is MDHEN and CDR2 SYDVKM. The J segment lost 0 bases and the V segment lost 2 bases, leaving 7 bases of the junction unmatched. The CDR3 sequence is CASSLGTGVPYSNQPQHF. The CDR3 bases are TGTGCCAGCAGTTTAGGGACAGGGGTACCTTATAGCAATCAGCCCCAGCATTTT.

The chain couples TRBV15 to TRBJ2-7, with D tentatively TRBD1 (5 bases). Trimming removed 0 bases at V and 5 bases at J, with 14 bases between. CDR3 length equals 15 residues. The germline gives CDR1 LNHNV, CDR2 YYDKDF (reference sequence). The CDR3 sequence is CATSRDLGGAHEQYF. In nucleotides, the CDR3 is TGTGCCACCAGCAGAGATTTGGGTGGGGCGCACGAGCAGTACTTC.

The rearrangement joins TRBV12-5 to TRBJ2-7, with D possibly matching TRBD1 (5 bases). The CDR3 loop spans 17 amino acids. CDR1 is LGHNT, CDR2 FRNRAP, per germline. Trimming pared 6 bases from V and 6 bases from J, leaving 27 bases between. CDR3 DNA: TGTGCTAGTGGCCTGGCAAGGAGCAGGGTACCCTATGCCGAGCAGTACTTC. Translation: CASGLARSRVPYAEQYF.

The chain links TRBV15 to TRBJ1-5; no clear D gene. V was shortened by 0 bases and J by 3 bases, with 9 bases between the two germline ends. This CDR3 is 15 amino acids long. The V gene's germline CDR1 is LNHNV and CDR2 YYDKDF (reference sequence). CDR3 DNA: TGTGCCACCAGCAGAGATGCCGGTTCCAATCAGCCCCAGCATTTT. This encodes CATSRDAGSNQPQHF.

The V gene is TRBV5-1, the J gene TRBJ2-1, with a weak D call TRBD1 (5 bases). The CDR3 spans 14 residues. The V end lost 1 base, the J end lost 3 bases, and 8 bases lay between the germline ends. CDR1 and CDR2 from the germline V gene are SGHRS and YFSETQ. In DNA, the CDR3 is TGCGCCAGCAGCTTGAGTGACAGCTACAATGAGCAGTTCTTC. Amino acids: CASSLSDSYNEQFF.

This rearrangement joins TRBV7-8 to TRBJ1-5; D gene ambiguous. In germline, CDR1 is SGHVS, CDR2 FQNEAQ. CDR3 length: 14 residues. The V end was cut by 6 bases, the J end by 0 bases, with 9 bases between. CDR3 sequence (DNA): TGTGCCAGCAGTTCGGGTCCTAGCAATCAGCCCCAGCATTTT. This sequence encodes CASSSGPSNQPQHF.

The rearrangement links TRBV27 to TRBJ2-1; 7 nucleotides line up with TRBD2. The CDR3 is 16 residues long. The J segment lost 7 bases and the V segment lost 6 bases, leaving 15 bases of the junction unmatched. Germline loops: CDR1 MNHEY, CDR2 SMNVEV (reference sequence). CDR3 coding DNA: TGTGCCAGCAGGCCCTGGGGTGGCGGGAGTGGGAATGAGCAGTTCTTC. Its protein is CASRPWGGGSGNEQFF.